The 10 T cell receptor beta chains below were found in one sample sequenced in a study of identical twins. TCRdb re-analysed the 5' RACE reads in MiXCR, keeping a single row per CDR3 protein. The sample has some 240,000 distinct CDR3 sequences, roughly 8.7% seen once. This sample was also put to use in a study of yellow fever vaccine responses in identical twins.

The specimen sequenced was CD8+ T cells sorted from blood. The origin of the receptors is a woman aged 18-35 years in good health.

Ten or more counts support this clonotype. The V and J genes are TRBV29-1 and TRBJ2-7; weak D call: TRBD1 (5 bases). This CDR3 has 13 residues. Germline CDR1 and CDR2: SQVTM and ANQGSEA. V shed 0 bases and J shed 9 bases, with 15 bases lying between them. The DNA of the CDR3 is TGCAGCGTTGAAGATGATAGGCCAGGGCGGCAGTACTTC. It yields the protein CSVEDDRPGRQYF.

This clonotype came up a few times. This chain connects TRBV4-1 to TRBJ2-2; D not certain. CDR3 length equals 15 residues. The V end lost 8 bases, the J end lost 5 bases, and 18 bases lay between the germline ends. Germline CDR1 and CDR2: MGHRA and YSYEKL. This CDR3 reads CASLNGPFGTGELFF. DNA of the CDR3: TGCGCCAGCCTCAACGGCCCCTTCGGGACCGGGGAGCTGTTTTTT.

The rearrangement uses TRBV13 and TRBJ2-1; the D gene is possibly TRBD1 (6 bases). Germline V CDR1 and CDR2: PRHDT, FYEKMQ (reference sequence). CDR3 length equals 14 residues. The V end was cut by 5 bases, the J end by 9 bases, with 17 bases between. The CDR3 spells CASSRGGGGVEQFF. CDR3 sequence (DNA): TGTGCCAGCAGCCGCGGTGGGGGCGGAGTTGAGCAGTTCTTC.

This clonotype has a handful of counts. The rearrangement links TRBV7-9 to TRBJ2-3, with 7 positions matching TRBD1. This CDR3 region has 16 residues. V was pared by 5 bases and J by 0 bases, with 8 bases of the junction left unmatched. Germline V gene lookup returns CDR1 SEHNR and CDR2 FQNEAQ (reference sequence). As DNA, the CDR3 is TGTGCCAGCAGCCAAGGGACAGCGGCTAGCACAGATACGCAGTATTTT. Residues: CASSQGTAASTDTQYF.

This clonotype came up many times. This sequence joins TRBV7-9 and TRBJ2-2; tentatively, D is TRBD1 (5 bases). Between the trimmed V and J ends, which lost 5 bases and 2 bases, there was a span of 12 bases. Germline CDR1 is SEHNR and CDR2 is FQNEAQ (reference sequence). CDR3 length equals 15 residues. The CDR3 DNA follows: TGTGCCAGCAGCACCCCAGGGATAAACACCGGGGAGCTGTTTTTT. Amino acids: CASSTPGINTGELFF.

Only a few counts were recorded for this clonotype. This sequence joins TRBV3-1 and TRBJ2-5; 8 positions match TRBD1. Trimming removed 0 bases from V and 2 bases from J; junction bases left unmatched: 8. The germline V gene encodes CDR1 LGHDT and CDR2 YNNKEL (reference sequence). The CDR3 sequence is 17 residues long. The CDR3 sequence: CASSQDSRQGSQETQYF. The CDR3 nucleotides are TGTGCCAGCAGCCAAGATAGTCGACAGGGGAGTCAAGAGACCCAGTACTTC.

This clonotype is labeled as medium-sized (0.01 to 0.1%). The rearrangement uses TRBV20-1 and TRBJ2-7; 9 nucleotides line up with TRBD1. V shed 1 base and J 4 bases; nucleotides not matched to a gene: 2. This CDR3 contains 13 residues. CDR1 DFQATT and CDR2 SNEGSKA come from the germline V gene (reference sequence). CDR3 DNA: TGCAGTGCTAGAGGACAGGGGGATTACGAGCAGTACTTC. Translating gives CSARGQGDYEQYF.

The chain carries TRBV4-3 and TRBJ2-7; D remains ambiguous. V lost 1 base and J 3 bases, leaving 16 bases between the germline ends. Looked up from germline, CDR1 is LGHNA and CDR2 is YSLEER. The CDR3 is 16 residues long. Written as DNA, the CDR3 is TGCGCCAGCAGCCAAGGGAGATCTGCTGTTTTCTACGAGCAGTACTTC. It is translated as CASSQGRSAVFYEQYF.

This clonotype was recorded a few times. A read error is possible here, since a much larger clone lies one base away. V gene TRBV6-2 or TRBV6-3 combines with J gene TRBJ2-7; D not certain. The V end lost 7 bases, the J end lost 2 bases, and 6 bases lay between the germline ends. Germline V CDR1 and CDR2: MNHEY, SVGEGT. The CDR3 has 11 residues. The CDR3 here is CASTSTYEQYF. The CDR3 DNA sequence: TGTGCCAGCACCTCTACCTACGAGCAGTACTTC.

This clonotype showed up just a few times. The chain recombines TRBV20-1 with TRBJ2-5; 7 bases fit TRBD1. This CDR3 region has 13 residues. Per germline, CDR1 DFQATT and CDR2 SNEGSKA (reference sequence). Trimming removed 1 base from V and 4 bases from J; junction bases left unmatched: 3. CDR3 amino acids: CSARGQGLETQYF. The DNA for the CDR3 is TGCAGTGCTAGAGGACAGGGCCTAGAGACCCAGTACTTC.